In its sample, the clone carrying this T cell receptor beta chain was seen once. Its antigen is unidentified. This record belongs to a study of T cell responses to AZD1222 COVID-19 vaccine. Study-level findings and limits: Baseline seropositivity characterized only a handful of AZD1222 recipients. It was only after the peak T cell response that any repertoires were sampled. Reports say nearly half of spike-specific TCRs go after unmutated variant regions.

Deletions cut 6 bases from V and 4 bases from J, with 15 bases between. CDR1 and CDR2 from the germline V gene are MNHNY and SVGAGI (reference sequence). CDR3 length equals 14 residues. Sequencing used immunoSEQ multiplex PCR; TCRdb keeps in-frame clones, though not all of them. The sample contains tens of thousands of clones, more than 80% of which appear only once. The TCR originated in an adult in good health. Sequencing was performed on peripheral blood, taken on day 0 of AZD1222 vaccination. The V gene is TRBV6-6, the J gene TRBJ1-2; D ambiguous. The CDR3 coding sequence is TGTGCCAGCAGCACCGCGGAGAGGCCCTATGGCTACACCTTC. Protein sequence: CASSTAERPYGYTF.